This is a list of T cell receptor beta chains from one sample in a study of blood T cell repertoires in COVID-19. This table comes from immunoSEQ multiplex PCR, and its TCRdb copy is limited to in-frame clones, with some not included. The table has 70,000 to 95,000 clones, over 75% seen once. Material for sequencing was peripheral blood. Every receptor here comes from a human donor in a cohort sampled during active COVID-19. Each CDR3 is given with its conserved first and last residue. D genes are given only for firm matches. Only part of the rows carry a size: once, few, many, or a class if the clone is expanded.

CDR3 protein: CASSYRTGGNQPQHF
CDR3 DNA: TGTGCCAGCAGTTACCGGACAGGGGGAAATCAGCCCCAGCATTTT
clone size: NA
V gene: TRBV6-6
D gene: TRBD1
J gene: TRBJ1-5

CDR3 protein: CASSQDLGGPLSPLHF
CDR3 DNA: TGCGCCAGCAGCCAAGATTTGGGGGGGCCTCTGTCACCCCTCCACTTT
clone size: NA
V gene: TRBV4-3
D gene: NA
J gene: TRBJ1-6

CDR3 protein: CASSRTGGFGYTF
CDR3 DNA: TGTGCCAGTAGTAGGACAGGGGGCTTTGGCTACACCTTC
clone size: once
V gene: TRBV19
D gene: TRBD1
J gene: TRBJ1-2

CDR3 protein: CASSVTGEVVEKLFF
CDR3 DNA: TGCGCCAGCAGCGTTACAGGGGAAGTGGTTGAAAAACTGTTTTTT
clone size: NA
V gene: TRBV5-1
D gene: TRBD1
J gene: TRBJ1-4

CDR3 protein: CASSEVSVTEAFF
CDR3 DNA: TGTGCCAGCAGTGAAGTATCAGTCACTGAAGCTTTCTTT
clone size: NA
V gene: TRBV6-1
D gene: NA
J gene: TRBJ1-1

CDR3 protein: CASSRQGSYGYTF
CDR3 DNA: TGTGCCAGCAGTCGACAGGGATCCTATGGCTACACCTTC
clone size: NA
V gene: TRBV13
D gene: TRBD1
J gene: TRBJ1-2

CDR3 protein: CASSWTGLNTGELFF
CDR3 DNA: TGTGCCAGCAGTTGGACGGGACTCAACACCGGGGAGCTGTTTTTT
clone size: NA
V gene: TRBV28
D gene: NA
J gene: TRBJ2-2

CDR3 protein: CASTSQGAQYTEAFF
CDR3 DNA: TGTGCCAGCACTTCGCAGGGGGCGCAGTACACTGAAGCTTTCTTT
clone size: NA
V gene: TRBV7-6
D gene: TRBD1
J gene: TRBJ1-1

CDR3 protein: CASSLVTAPNSPLHF
CDR3 DNA: TGTGCCAGCAGCTTAGTTACAGCTCCTAATTCACCCCTCCACTTT
clone size: NA
V gene: TRBV7-2
D gene: NA
J gene: TRBJ1-6

CDR3 protein: CAWTGKASNQPQHF
CDR3 DNA: TGTGCCTGGACAGGGAAGGCCTCCAATCAGCCCCAGCATTTT
clone size: NA
V gene: TRBV30
D gene: NA
J gene: TRBJ1-5

CDR3 protein: CASSEAAGGARNQPQHF
CDR3 DNA: TGTGCCAGCAGTGAAGCAGCAGGGGGCGCGCGGAATCAGCCCCAGCATTTT
clone size: NA
V gene: TRBV6-1
D gene: TRBD1
J gene: TRBJ1-5

CDR3 protein: CASSQLTYEQYF
CDR3 DNA: TGTGCCAGCTCACAGCTAACCTACGAGCAGTACTTC
clone size: NA
V gene: TRBV18
D gene: NA
J gene: TRBJ2-7

CDR3 protein: CASSQGGIPDTQYF
CDR3 DNA: TGTGCCAGCAGCCAGGGGGGTATTCCAGATACGCAGTATTTT
clone size: NA
V gene: TRBV7-2
D gene: NA
J gene: TRBJ2-3

CDR3 protein: CASSPVLASTYNSPLHF
CDR3 DNA: TGTGCCAGCAGCCCTGTTTTAGCGTCAACCTATAATTCACCCCTCCACTTT
clone size: NA
V gene: TRBV3-1/TRBV3-2
D gene: NA
J gene: TRBJ1-6

CDR3 protein: CASSLVGQGARGTEAFF
CDR3 DNA: TGTGCCAGCAGCTTAGTCGGGCAGGGGGCACGAGGTACTGAAGCTTTCTTT
clone size: NA
V gene: TRBV7-6
D gene: TRBD1
J gene: TRBJ1-1

CDR3 protein: CASSDSGTGFLSGNTIYF
CDR3 DNA: TGTGCCAGCAGCGACTCCGGGACAGGATTCCTCTCTGGAAACACCATATATTTT
clone size: NA
V gene: TRBV7-9
D gene: TRBD1
J gene: TRBJ1-3

CDR3 protein: CASSIVTGRGHYEQYF
CDR3 DNA: TGTGCCAGTAGTATCGTTACTGGCAGGGGGCACTACGAGCAGTACTTC
clone size: NA
V gene: TRBV19
D gene: TRBD1
J gene: TRBJ2-7

CDR3 protein: CASRGGSADTQYF
CDR3 DNA: TGCGCCAGCAGGGGGGGGTCTGCAGATACGCAGTATTTT
clone size: NA
V gene: TRBV10-1
D gene: TRBD2
J gene: TRBJ2-3

CDR3 protein: CASSRPSDRLNTEAFF
CDR3 DNA: TGTGCCAGCAGTCGACCCTCGGACAGGCTGAACACTGAAGCTTTCTTT
clone size: NA
V gene: TRBV6-6
D gene: TRBD1
J gene: TRBJ1-1

CDR3 protein: CASSLGTGARGSPLHF
CDR3 DNA: TGTGCCAGCAGCTTAGGGACAGGGGCTCGGGGTTCACCCCTCCACTTT
clone size: NA
V gene: TRBV7-9
D gene: TRBD1
J gene: TRBJ1-6

CDR3 protein: CASSDPSPGTGLYGYTF
CDR3 DNA: TGTGCCAGCAGTGACCCATCTCCCGGGACAGGGCTCTATGGCTACACCTTC
clone size: NA
V gene: TRBV2
D gene: TRBD1
J gene: TRBJ1-2

CDR3 protein: CASSLLGQNYGYTF
CDR3 DNA: TGTGCCAGCAGCTTATTGGGACAGAACTATGGCTACACCTTC
clone size: NA
V gene: TRBV13
D gene: TRBD1
J gene: TRBJ1-2

CDR3 protein: CASSARLAGVYNEQFF
CDR3 DNA: TGTGCCAGCAGCGCCCGACTAGCGGGGGTGTACAATGAGCAGTTCTTC
clone size: NA
V gene: TRBV7-2
D gene: TRBD2
J gene: TRBJ2-1

CDR3 protein: CASSHLQGHGATTRYEQYF
CDR3 DNA: TGTGCCAGCAGCCATCTACAGGGGCATGGAGCGACGACCCGCTACGAGCAGTACTTC
clone size: NA
V gene: TRBV3-1/TRBV3-2
D gene: TRBD1
J gene: TRBJ2-7

CDR3 protein: CASSLGRGGFWNTEAFF
CDR3 DNA: TGTGCCAGCAGCCTCGGCCGGGGGGGCTTTTGGAACACTGAAGCTTTCTTT
clone size: NA
V gene: TRBV5-5
D gene: NA
J gene: TRBJ1-1

CDR3 protein: CASSQSQGIGQPQHF
CDR3 DNA: TGTGCCAGCAGCCAAAGTCAGGGGATCGGTCAGCCCCAGCATTTT
clone size: NA
V gene: TRBV3-1/TRBV3-2
D gene: NA
J gene: TRBJ1-5

CDR3 protein: CASSERTRPYEQYF
CDR3 DNA: TGCGCCAGCAGTGAGAGGACTAGGCCCTACGAGCAGTACTTC
clone size: NA
V gene: TRBV10-1
D gene: TRBD2
J gene: TRBJ2-7

CDR3 protein: CASSLVIGQGLYEQYF
CDR3 DNA: TGTGCCAGCAGTTTAGTAATAGGACAGGGACTTTACGAGCAGTACTTC
clone size: NA
V gene: TRBV28
D gene: TRBD1
J gene: TRBJ2-7

CDR3 protein: CASEGGAIGEQYF
CDR3 DNA: TGTGCCAGCGAGGGGGGGGCGATTGGCGAGCAGTACTTC
clone size: NA
V gene: TRBV2
D gene: NA
J gene: TRBJ2-7